This passage covers 14 T cell receptor beta chains from one sample sequenced in a study of cytomegalovirus exposure and HLA in healthy donors. PCR primers comprised 60 Vbeta and 13 Jbeta primers. Repertoires were generated with immunoSEQ multiplex PCR, while TCRdb's copy carries only in-frame clones and drops some. The data show around 170,000 clones, with over 70% seen just once and 1.3% held by the top ten. Sequenced material: PBMCs. The source of these receptors is a man in his forties or fifties in good health and CMV-seropositive.

The CDR3 sequence is CASSSFRTANYGYTF. In nucleotides, the CDR3 is TGTGCCAGCAGCTCTTTCCGGACTGCTAACTATGGCTACACCTTC. V usage is TRBV7-2 and J usage is TRBJ1-2; no clear D. V lost 4 bases to trimming and J lost 0 bases, with 12 bases between them. CDR3 length equals 15 residues. Per germline, CDR1 SGHTA and CDR2 FQGNSA.

In its sample, this clone was seen once. The rearrangement joins TRBV14 to TRBJ1-6; 7 bases map to TRBD1. The CDR3 extends over 15 amino acids. Germline V gene data show CDR1 as SGHDN and CDR2 as FVKESK. The V gene end was trimmed by 3 bases and the J gene end by 8 bases; junction bases not matched to a gene: 7. This CDR3 reads CASSHITGAYSPLHF. CDR3 nucleotides: TGTGCCAGCAGCCATATAACAGGGGCCTATTCACCCCTCCACTTT. Complete variable domain (other parts from reference TRBV14 and TRBJ1-6): EAGVTQFPSHSVIEKGQTVTLRCDPISGHDNLYWYRRVMGKEIKFLLHFVKESKQDESGMPNNRFLAERTGGTYSTLKVQPAELEDSGVYFCASSHITGAYSPLHFGNGTRLTVT.

This clone came up a few times. This rearrangement joins TRBV4-2 to TRBJ2-7; 9 bases line up with TRBD1. Germline-derived CDR1 and CDR2 are LGHNA and YNFKEQ. The trim removed 0 bases at V and 6 bases at J, leaving 9 bases unmatched. This CDR3 comprises 16 residues. CDR3 region: CASSQDLHRTGVEQYF. DNA of the CDR3: TGTGCCAGCAGCCAAGACCTCCACAGGACAGGGGTCGAGCAGTACTTC.

The J gene is TRBJ1-6, the V gene TRBV19; a weak D match, TRBD1 (6 bases). This CDR3 is 19 amino acids long. The germline V gene has CDR1 LNHDA and CDR2 SQIVND (reference sequence). V was pared by 7 bases and J by 9 bases, with 31 bases between. CDR3 region: CASTQSSREAGRGGSPLHF. The CDR3 coding sequence is TGTGCCAGTACTCAATCTTCCCGGGAGGCAGGGAGAGGGGGTTCACCCCTCCACTTT.

This chain links TRBV6-5 with TRBJ1-2; D unresolved. CDR1 is MNHEY and CDR2 is SVGAGI in the germline V gene. The V end was cut by 0 bases, the J end by 5 bases, with 7 bases between. This CDR3 contains 13 residues. The CDR3 protein is CASSYSSKYGYTF. CDR3 bases: TGTGCCAGCAGTTACTCAAGCAAGTATGGCTACACCTTC.

The chain recombines TRBV5-1 with TRBJ2-7, with 11 bases aligning to TRBD2. Germline loops: CDR1 SGHRS, CDR2 YFSETQ. V gave up 4 bases and J gave up 2 bases; unmatched junction bases: 5. CDR3 length equals 15 residues. The chain's CDR3 is CASSLRTSGPYEQYF. DNA of the CDR3: TGCGCCAGCAGCCTTCGGACTAGCGGGCCCTACGAGCAGTACTTC.

This sequence joins TRBV18 and TRBJ2-1, with D maybe TRBD2 (5 bases). The germline gives CDR1 KGHSH, CDR2 LQKENI. CDR3 length: 15 residues. V lost 4 bases to trimming and J lost 5 bases, with 15 bases between them. The CDR3 DNA sequence: TGTGCCAGCTCACAGTATGGGAGTCGCCACAATGAGCAGTTCTTC. It is translated as CASSQYGSRHNEQFF.

J is TRBJ2-7 and V is TRBV5-4, with 8 bases identical to TRBD2. This CDR3 has 15 amino acids. Per the germline V gene, CDR1 is SGHNT and CDR2 is YYREEE (reference sequence). With 4 bases clipped from V and 0 bases from J, the junction kept 6 bases outside the gene matches. The CDR3 here is CASSPGGGSSYEQYF. CDR3 coding DNA: TGTGCCAGCAGCCCGGGAGGGGGTTCCTCCTACGAGCAGTACTTC.

V gene TRBV28 combines with J gene TRBJ2-7, with D perhaps matching TRBD2 (6 bases). Germline V lookup: CDR1 MDHEN, CDR2 SYDVKM. Trimming cost V 5 bases and J 1 base, with 9 bases left between them. The CDR3 consists of 13 residues. CDR3 protein: CASSPGLSYEQYF. The CDR3 DNA reads TGTGCCAGCAGTCCCGGACTATCCTACGAGCAGTACTTC.

This chain uses TRBV9 with TRBJ2-7; TRBD2 agrees at 12 bases. The CDR3 totals 15 residues. Trimming removed 4 bases from V and 1 base from J; junction bases left unmatched: 3. Germline V gene data show CDR1 as SGDLS and CDR2 as YYNGEE. The CDR3 bases are TGTGCCAGCAGCCCCGGACTAGCGGGGTCCTACGAGCAGTACTTC. This codes for CASSPGLAGSYEQYF.

The chain combines TRBV30 with TRBJ1-5; D remains unclear. V gave up 3 bases and J gave up 3 bases, with 15 bases separating them. The CDR3 extends over 15 amino acids. The germline V gene has CDR1 GTSNPN and CDR2 SVGIG (reference sequence). This CDR3 is CAWSDRVGDNQPQHF. CDR3 DNA: TGTGCCTGGAGCGACCGGGTCGGGGACAATCAGCCCCAGCATTTT.

The J gene is TRBJ1-2, the V gene TRBV28; D is perhaps TRBD1 (5 bases). Germline values: CDR1 MDHEN, CDR2 SYDVKM. This CDR3 spans 13 amino acids. Deletions cut 3 bases from V and 3 bases from J, with 8 bases between. The CDR3 DNA follows: TGTGCCAGCAGTTTCGGCAGGGACTATGGCTACACCTTC. Amino acids: CASSFGRDYGYTF.

This sequence joins TRBV18 and TRBJ1-2, with TRBD1 as a possible D gene (5 bases). The germline V gene encodes CDR1 KGHSH and CDR2 LQKENI. Trimming removed 1 base from V and 2 bases from J, with 5 bases in between. The CDR3 sequence is 13 residues long. CDR3 protein: CASSPQGNYGYTF. CDR3 coding DNA: TGTGCCAGCTCACCACAGGGGAACTATGGCTACACCTTC.

V and J are TRBV28 and TRBJ1-1; 9 bases are shared with TRBD1. Germline CDR1 reads MDHEN; CDR2 reads SYDVKM. The CDR3 covers 13 residues. V lost 8 bases, J lost 6 bases, and 7 bases stayed unmatched. For the CDR3, the DNA is TGTGCCAGCGCACAGGGGGCGGTTGCTGAAGCTTTCTTT. This codes for CASAQGAVAEAFF.